This T cell receptor beta chain was captured by sequencing in a study of shared clonotypes between healthy human individuals. Study details: The cohort had a couple of women and three men, ages 18 to 49.

The V end lost 5 bases, the J end lost 0 bases, and 10 bases lay between the germline ends. Per germline, CDR1 SGHTA and CDR2 FQGNSA. The CDR3 totals 14 residues. As to this clone: Its cognate antigen is unknown.

Measured with immunoSEQ multiplex PCR; TCRdb has only the in-frame clones, and not every one. Of millions of clones in the sample, approximately 94% are singletons; the top ten hold under 2%. CD8 cells classed as naive were CD45RO-negative and positively selected for CCR7, excluding terminally differentiated effector memory CD45RA+ cells. Study results and caveats: Memory subsets generally showed smaller estimated richness than naive subsets did.

The chain recombines TRBV7-2 with TRBJ1-1, with D possibly matching TRBD1 (5 bases). Sequencing was done on a sample of naive CD8+ T cells from PBMCs. This TCR was sampled from a man aged 18 to 30 in good health. Some clones in this sample may be carry-over from other donors' samples. This CDR3 reads CASSPGLVNTEAFF. The CDR3 DNA sequence: TGTGCCAGCAGCCCAGGGCTAGTGAACACTGAAGCTTTCTTT.